Detailed here is one T cell receptor (beta chain). The data stem from a study of blood T cell repertoires in COVID-19. Assay: immunoSEQ multiplex PCR; the TCRdb copy retains only in-frame clones and omits some. This table holds about 58,000 clones, around 78% found once. The CDR3 is 14 residues long. V lost 5 bases and J 0 bases, leaving 10 bases between the germline ends. Germline V lookup: CDR1 LNHDA, CDR2 SQIVND (reference sequence). The rearrangement joins TRBV19 to TRBJ1-2; a weak D match, TRBD1 (5 bases). This TCR was sampled from a human donor in a cohort sampled during active COVID-19. The sequencing sample was made of peripheral blood. The CDR3 reads CASSLTETNYGYTF. As DNA, the CDR3 is TGTGCCAGTAGTCTGACAGAAACTAACTATGGCTACACCTTC.